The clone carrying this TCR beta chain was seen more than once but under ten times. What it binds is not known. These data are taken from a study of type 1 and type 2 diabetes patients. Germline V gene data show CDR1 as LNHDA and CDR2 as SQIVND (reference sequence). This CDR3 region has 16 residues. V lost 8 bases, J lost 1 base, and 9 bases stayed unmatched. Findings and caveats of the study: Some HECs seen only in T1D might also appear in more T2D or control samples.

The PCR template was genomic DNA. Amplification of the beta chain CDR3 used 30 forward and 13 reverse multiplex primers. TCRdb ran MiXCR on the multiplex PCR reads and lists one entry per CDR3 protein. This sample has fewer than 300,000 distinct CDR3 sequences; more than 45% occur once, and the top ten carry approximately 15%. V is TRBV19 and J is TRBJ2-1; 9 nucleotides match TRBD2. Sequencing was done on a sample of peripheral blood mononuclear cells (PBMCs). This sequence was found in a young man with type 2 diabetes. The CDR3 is CASSGLAGISYNEQFF. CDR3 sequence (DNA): TGTGCCAGTTCAGGCCTAGCGGGGATTTCCTACAATGAGCAGTTCTTC.